A selection of T cell receptor beta chains follows, all from one sample in a study of blood T cell repertoires in COVID-19. The assay was immunoSEQ multiplex PCR, and TCRdb's table has in-frame clones only and misses some. The sample lists around 190,000 clones, around 76% seen once, with roughly 8% in the top ten. What was sequenced was peripheral blood. These TCRs come from a woman aged 60-70 years with COVID-19, enrolled during active disease. Both conserved end residues are part of each CDR3. Each record gives: V gene, D gene, J gene, clone size, CDR3 DNA, CDR3 protein. The D gene is left open where the match is weak. Clone size, where shown, is once, few, many, or a class for clones that have expanded.

>TRBV9|.|TRBJ2-2|few
TGTGCCAGCAGCGTTACCGGGACCGGGGAGCTGTTTTTT
CASSVTGTGELFF
>TRBV7-9|TRBD2|TRBJ2-3|.
TGTGCCAGCAGCTTCAGGCCCGGCGAGCGGGGGGGCCAGACAGATACGCAGTATTTT
CASSFRPGERGGQTDTQYF
>TRBV5-4|.|TRBJ2-1|.
TGTGCCAGCAGCTCGACTAGGGACAATGAGCAGTTCTTC
CASSSTRDNEQFF
>TRBV20-1|TRBD2|TRBJ2-5|.
TGCAGTGCTAGTCAATGGGGGACTAGCGGGAACCCCCAAGAGACCCAGTACTTC
CSASQWGTSGNPQETQYF
>TRBV4-2|.|TRBJ2-3|.
TGTGCCAGCAGCCCGGGTGGTCACGGGAGAGAAAGAGATACGCAGTATTTT
CASSPGGHGRERDTQYF
>TRBV29-1|TRBD1|TRBJ2-4|.
TGCAGCGGGGGTACTTACAGGGGCATTCAGTACTTC
CSGGTYRGIQYF
>TRBV5-4|.|TRBJ2-5|.
TGTGCCAGCAGTCCTCCGAGGGTAGAGACCCAGTACTTC
CASSPPRVETQYF
>TRBV28|TRBD1|TRBJ1-5|.
TGTGCCAGCAACGCGACAGGGACCCCCATACATAGGGGTTGCAATCAGCCCCAGCATTTT
CASNATGTPIHRGCNQPQHF
>TRBV4-2|.|TRBJ1-3|.
TGTGCCAGCAGCCACGACGGAGCTTCTGGAAACACCATATATTTT
CASSHDGASGNTIYF
>TRBV18|.|TRBJ1-5|.
TGTGCCAGCTCACCAACAGCACAGGGAAGCGATCAGCCCCAGCATTTT
CASSPTAQGSDQPQHF
>TRBV11-2|.|TRBJ2-3|.
TGTGCCAGCAGCAACACAGGGCTAAGGGCAGATACGCAGTATTTT
CASSNTGLRADTQYF
>TRBV19|TRBD1|TRBJ1-1|.
TGTGCCAGTAGTGTCACAGGGGTCGGGATCACTGAAGCTTTCTTT
CASSVTGVGITEAFF
>TRBV6-5|.|TRBJ1-6|once
TGTGCCAGCAGTTACTGGAGCGGGCAGATTAATTCACCCCTCCACTTT
CASSYWSGQINSPLHF
>TRBV7-2|TRBD1|TRBJ1-5|.
TGTGCCAGCAGCTCGGACAGGGGAGCCCAGCCCCAGCATTTT
CASSSDRGAQPQHF
>TRBV18|TRBD2|TRBJ2-3|.
TGTGCCAGCTCACCTATCGGACTAGCATTTGCAGATACGCAGTATTTT
CASSPIGLAFADTQYF
>TRBV10-1|TRBD2|TRBJ2-7|.
TGCGCCAGTCCTCTCATGGAAGGGACTAGCGGTAAGTACGAGCAGTACTTC
CASPLMEGTSGKYEQYF
>TRBV10-3|.|TRBJ1-3|.
TGTGCCACCTCGGACAGCGGAAACACCATATATTTT
CATSDSGNTIYF
>TRBV7-7|.|TRBJ2-7|many
TGTGCTAGCAGCTTACACCTTGCTTGGACTATCCCATTCGAGCAGTACTTC
CASSLHLAWTIPFEQYF
>TRBV9|TRBD1|TRBJ2-1|.
TGTGCCAGCAGCGTTAGGGACAGAATGAGCAATGAGCAGTTCTTC
CASSVRDRMSNEQFF
>TRBV5-1|.|TRBJ2-2|.
TGCGCCAGCAGCTTCGCGTCAGGCACCGGGGAGCTGTTTTTT
CASSFASGTGELFF
>TRBV6-2/TRBV6-3|.|TRBJ2-7|few
TGTGCCAGCAGCACAGGAGTCCTCCCCTACGAGCAGTACTTC
CASSTGVLPYEQYF
>TRBV15|.|TRBJ1-5|.
TGTGCCACCAGCGTGAGAGGCGGGACCGCCGTGAGGCCCCAGCATTTT
CATSVRGGTAVRPQHF
>TRBV10-3|.|TRBJ2-3|.
TGTGCCATCAGTGAGTCGTTCTCAGATACGCAGTATTTT
CAISESFSDTQYF
>TRBV15|.|TRBJ1-2|.
TGTGCCACCAGCGGGCAGGCCAGTGGCTACACCTTC
CATSGQASGYTF
>TRBV7-9|.|TRBJ2-6|.
TGTGCCAGCAGCTGGCTTAGGACGGACAACTCTGGGGCCAACGTCCTGACTTTC
CASSWLRTDNSGANVLTF
>TRBV27|TRBD2|TRBJ2-3|.
TGTGCCAGCAGTTTATCAAGGACTAGCTCATGGGGCCCACCAGATACGCAGTATTTT
CASSLSRTSSWGPPDTQYF
>TRBV6-5|.|TRBJ2-5|few
TGTGCCAGCAGTTATTTGGTTTGTAGGGGGCAAGAGACCCAGTACTTC
CASSYLVCRGQETQYF
>TRBV24-1|.|TRBJ2-2|.
TGTGCCACCAGCCGGGAAGCCACCGGGGAGCTGTTTTTT
CATSREATGELFF
>TRBV20-1|TRBD1|TRBJ2-7|.
TGCAGTGCTAGTCAGGGGACAGGGGGCTCCTACGAGCAGTACTTC
CSASQGTGGSYEQYF
>TRBV7-2|.|TRBJ1-3|.
TGTGCCAGCAGCTTAGGGCCAGGTGCTGGAAACACCATATATTTT
CASSLGPGAGNTIYF
>TRBV28|.|TRBJ2-2|.
TGTGCCAGCAGTTTATTCCCTCTTGCGAACACCGGGGAGCTGTTTTTT
CASSLFPLANTGELFF
>TRBV27|.|TRBJ2-3|.
TGTGCCAGCAGTGGAAAGAGGACTGACTCAGATACGCAGTATTTT
CASSGKRTDSDTQYF
>TRBV7-2|TRBD2|TRBJ2-3|.
TGTGCCAGCAGCTTAGACCCAGCGGGGATAACAGATACGCAGTATTTT
CASSLDPAGITDTQYF
>TRBV7-3|TRBD2|TRBJ2-1|.
TGTGCCAGCAGCTTTCGGCCCCTTGGACTAGCGGGAGTCTACAATGAGCAGTTCTTC
CASSFRPLGLAGVYNEQFF
>TRBV7-2|.|TRBJ2-2|few
TGTGCCAGCAGCTTAGTCCCCCTAGACGCGAACACCGGGGAGCTGTTTTTT
CASSLVPLDANTGELFF
>TRBV29-1|.|TRBJ2-1|.
TGCAGCGCTTCGGACAGTTACAATGAGCAGTTCTTC
CSASDSYNEQFF
>TRBV28|TRBD1|TRBJ2-1|.
TGTGCCAGCAGTAACCCAGGGGGCAAGAATGAGCAGTTCTTC
CASSNPGGKNEQFF